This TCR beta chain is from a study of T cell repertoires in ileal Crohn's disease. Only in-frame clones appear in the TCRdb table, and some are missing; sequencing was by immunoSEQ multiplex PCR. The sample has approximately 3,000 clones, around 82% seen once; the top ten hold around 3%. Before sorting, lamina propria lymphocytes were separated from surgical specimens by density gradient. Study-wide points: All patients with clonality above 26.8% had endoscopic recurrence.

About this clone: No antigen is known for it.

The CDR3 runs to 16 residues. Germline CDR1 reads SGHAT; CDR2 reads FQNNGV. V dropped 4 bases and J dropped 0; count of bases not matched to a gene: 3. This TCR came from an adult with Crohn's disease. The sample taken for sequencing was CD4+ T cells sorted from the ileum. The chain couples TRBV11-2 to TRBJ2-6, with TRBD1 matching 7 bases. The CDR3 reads CASSSGQSSGANVLTF. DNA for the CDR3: TGTGCCAGCAGCTCGGGACAGTCCTCTGGGGCCAACGTCCTGACTTTC.